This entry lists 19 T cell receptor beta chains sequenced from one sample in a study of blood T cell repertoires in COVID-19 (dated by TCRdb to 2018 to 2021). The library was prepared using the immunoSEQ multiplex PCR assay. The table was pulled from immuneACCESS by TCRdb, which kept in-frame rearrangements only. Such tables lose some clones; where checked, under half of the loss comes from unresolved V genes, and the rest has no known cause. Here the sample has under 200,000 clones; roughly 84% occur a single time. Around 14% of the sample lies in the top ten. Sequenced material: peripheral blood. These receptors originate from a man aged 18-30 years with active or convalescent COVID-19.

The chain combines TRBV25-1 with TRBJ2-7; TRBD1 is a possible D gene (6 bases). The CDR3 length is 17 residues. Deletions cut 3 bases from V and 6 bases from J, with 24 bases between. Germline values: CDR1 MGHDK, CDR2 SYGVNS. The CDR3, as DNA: TGTGCCAGCAGTGACTCCAGTGTCACAGGGCAAAAAGGCGAGCAGTACTTC. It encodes CASSDSSVTGQKGEQYF.

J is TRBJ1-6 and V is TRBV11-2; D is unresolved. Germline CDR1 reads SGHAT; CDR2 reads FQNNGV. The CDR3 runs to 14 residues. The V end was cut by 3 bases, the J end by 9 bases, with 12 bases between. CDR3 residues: CASSLFTSGSPLHF. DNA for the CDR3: TGTGCCAGCAGCTTGTTCACGTCGGGTTCACCCCTCCACTTT.

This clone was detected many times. CDR3 protein: CASSPSGQGGAGELFF. In DNA form, the CDR3 reads TGTGCCAGCTCACCCTCGGGACAGGGAGGCGCCGGGGAGCTGTTTTTT. The chain is built from TRBV18 and TRBJ2-2, with TRBD1 matching over 9 bases. The CDR3 consists of 16 residues. The germline CDR1 and CDR2 sequences are KGHSH and LQKENI. The ends lost 3 bases at V and 6 bases at J; junction bases unmatched: 8.

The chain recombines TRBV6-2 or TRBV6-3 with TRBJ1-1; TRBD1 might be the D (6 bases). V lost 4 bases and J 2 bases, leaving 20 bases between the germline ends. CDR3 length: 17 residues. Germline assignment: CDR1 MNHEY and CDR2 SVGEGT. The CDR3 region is CASSLRNRVGGNTEAFF. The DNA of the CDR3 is TGTGCCAGCAGTTTGAGGAACAGGGTTGGGGGAAACACTGAAGCTTTCTTT.

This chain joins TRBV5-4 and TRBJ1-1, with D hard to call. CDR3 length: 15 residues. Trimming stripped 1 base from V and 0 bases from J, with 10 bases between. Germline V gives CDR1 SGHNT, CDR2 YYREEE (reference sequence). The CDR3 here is CASSLYRPLNTEAFF. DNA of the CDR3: TGTGCCAGCAGCTTGTATCGTCCGTTGAACACTGAAGCTTTCTTT.

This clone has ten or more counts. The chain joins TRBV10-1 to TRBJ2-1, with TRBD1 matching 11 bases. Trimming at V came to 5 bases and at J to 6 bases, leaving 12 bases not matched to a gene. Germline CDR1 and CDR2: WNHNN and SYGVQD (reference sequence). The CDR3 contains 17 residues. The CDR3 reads CASSWTGGIEDPNEQFF. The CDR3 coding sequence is TGCGCCAGCAGTTGGACAGGGGGCATTGAAGACCCCAATGAGCAGTTCTTC.

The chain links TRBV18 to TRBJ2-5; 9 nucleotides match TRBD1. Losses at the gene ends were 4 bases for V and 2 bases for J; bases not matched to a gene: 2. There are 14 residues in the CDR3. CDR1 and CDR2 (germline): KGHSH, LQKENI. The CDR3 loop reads CASSRGTGQETQYF. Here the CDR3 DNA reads TGTGCCAGCTCACGAGGGACAGGGCAAGAGACCCAGTACTTC.

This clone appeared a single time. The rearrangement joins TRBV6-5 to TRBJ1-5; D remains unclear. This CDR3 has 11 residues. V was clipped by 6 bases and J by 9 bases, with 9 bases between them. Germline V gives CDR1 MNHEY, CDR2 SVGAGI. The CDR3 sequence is CASRLEGPQHF. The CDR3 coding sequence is TGTGCCAGCAGGCTGGAGGGGCCCCAGCATTTT.

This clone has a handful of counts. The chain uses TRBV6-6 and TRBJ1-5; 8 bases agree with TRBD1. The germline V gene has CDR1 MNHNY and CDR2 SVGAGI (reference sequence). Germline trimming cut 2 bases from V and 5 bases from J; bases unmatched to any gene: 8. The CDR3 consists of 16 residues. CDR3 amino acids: CASSYRTGGEDQPQHF. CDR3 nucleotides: TGTGCCAGCAGTTACCGTACAGGGGGAGAGGATCAGCCCCAGCATTTT.

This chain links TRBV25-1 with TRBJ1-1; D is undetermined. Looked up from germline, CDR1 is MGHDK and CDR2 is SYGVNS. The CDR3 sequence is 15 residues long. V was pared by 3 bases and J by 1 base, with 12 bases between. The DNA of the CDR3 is TGTGCCAGCAGTGATCCGTCCAGATCGAACACTGAAGCTTTCTTT. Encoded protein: CASSDPSRSNTEAFF.

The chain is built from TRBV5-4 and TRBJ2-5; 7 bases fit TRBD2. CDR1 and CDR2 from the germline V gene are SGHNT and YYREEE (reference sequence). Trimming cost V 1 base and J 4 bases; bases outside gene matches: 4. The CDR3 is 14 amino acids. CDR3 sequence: CASSLTASGETQYF. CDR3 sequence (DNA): TGTGCCAGCAGCTTGACCGCTAGCGGAGAGACCCAGTACTTC.

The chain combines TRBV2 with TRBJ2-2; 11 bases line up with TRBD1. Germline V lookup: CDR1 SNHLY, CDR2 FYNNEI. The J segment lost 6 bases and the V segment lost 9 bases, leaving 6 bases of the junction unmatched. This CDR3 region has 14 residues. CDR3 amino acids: CASGGQGVPGELFF. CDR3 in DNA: TGTGCCAGTGGGGGACAGGGGGTCCCCGGGGAGCTGTTTTTT.

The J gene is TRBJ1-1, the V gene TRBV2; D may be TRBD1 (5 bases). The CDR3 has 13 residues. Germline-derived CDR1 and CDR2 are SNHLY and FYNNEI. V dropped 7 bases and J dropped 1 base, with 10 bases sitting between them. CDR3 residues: CASTVDRNTEAFF. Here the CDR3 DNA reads TGTGCCAGCACCGTCGACAGGAACACTGAAGCTTTCTTT.

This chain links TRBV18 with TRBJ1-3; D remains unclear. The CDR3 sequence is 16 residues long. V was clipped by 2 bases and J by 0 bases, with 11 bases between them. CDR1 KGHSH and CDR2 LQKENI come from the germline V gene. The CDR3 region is CASSPNSINSGNTIYF. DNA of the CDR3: TGTGCCAGCTCACCAAACAGTATAAACTCTGGAAACACCATATATTTT.

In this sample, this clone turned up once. The chain's CDR3 is CAWSAPGGETQYF. In DNA, the CDR3 is TGTGCCTGGAGTGCCCCGGGGGGGGAGACCCAGTACTTC. The chain combines TRBV30 with TRBJ2-5; TRBD2 aligns across 8 bases. The CDR3 extends over 13 amino acids. In germline, CDR1 is GTSNPN, CDR2 SVGIG (reference sequence). The V and J ends lost 1 base and 5 bases, in that order; junction bases with no gene match: 3.

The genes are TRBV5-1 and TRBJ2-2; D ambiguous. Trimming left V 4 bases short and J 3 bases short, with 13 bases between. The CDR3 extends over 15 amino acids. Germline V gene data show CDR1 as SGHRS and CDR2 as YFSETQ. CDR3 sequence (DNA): TGCGCCAGCAGCAGTCAGGCCAAGGACACCGGGGAGCTGTTTTTT. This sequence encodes CASSSQAKDTGELFF.

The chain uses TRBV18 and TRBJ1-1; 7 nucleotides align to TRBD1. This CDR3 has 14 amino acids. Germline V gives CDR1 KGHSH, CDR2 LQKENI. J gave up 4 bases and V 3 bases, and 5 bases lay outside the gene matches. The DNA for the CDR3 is TGTGCCAGCTCACCGACAGGGTACGGCACTGAAGCTTTCTTT. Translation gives CASSPTGYGTEAFF.

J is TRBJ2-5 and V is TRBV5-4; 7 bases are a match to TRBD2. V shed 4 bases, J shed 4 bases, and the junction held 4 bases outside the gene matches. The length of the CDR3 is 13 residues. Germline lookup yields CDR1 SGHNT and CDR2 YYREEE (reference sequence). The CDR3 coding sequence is TGTGCCAGCAGCCAGACTAGCACAGAGACCCAGTACTTC. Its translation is CASSQTSTETQYF.

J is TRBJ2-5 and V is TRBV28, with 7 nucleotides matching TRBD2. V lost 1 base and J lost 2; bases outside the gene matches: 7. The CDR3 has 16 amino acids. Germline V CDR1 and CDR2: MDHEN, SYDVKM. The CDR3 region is CASSLSGSGPQETQYF. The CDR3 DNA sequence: TGTGCCAGCAGTTTATCGGGTAGCGGGCCTCAAGAGACCCAGTACTTC.